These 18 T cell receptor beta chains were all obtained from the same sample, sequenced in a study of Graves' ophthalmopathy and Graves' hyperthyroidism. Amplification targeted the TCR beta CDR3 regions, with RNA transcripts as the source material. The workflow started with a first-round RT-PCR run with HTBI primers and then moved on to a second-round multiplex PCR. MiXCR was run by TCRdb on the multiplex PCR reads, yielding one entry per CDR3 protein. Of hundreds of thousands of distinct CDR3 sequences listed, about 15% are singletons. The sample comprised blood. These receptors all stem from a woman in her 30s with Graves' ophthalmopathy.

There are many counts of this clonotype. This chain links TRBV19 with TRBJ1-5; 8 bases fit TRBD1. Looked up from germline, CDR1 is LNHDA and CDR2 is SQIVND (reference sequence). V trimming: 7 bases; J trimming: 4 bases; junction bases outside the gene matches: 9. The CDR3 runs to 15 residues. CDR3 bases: TGTGCCAGTAAACAGGCAGGGGGCGTGAATCAGCCCCAGCATTTT. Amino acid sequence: CASKQAGGVNQPQHF. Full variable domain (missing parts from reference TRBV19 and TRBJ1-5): DGGITQSPKYLFRKEGQNVTLSCEQNLNHDAMYWYRQDPGQGLRLIYYSQIVNDFQKGDIAEGYSVSREKKESFPLTVTSAQKNPTAFYLCASKQAGGVNQPQHFGDGTRLSIL.

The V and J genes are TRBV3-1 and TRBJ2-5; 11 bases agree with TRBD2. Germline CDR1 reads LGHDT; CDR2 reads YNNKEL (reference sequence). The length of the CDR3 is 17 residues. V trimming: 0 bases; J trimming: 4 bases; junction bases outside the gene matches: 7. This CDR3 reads CASSQEKGLAGGETQYF. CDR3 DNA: TGTGCCAGCAGCCAAGAGAAGGGCCTAGCGGGAGGAGAGACCCAGTACTTC.

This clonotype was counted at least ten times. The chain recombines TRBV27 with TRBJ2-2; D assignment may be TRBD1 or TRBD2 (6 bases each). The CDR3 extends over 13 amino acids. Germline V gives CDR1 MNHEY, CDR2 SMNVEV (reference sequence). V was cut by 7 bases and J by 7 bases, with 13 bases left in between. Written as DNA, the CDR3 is TGTGCCAGCAACAAGGGGGGAGGCGGGGAGCTGTTTTTT. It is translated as CASNKGGGGELFF.

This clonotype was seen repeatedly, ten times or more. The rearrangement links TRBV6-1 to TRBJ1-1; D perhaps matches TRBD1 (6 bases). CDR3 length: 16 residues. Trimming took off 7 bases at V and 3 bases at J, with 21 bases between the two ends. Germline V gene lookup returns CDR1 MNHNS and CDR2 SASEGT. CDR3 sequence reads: CASKPETLGGYTEAFF. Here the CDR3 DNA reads TGTGCCAGCAAACCAGAAACTCTGGGGGGCTACACTGAAGCTTTCTTT.

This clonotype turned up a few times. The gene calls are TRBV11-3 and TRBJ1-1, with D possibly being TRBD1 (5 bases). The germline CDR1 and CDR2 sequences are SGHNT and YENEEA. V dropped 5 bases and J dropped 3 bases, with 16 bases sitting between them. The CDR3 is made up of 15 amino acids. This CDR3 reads CASSREHRGHTEAFF. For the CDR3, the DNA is TGTGCCAGCAGCCGAGAACACCGGGGCCACACTGAAGCTTTCTTT. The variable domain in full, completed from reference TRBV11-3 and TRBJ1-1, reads EAGVVQSPRYKIIEKKQPVAFWCNPISGHNTLYWYLQNLGQGPELLIRYENEEAVDDSQLPKDRFSAERLKGVDSTLKIQPAELGDSAVYLCASSREHRGHTEAFFGQGTRLTVV.

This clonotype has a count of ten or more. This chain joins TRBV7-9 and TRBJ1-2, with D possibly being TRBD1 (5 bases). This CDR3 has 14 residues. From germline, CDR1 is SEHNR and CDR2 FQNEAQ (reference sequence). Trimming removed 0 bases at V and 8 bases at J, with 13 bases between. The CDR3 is CASSLASQGRGYTF. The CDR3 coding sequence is TGTGCCAGCAGCTTAGCGTCCCAGGGACGGGGCTACACCTTC.

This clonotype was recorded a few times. The CDR3 DNA is TGTGCCAGCAGTTCAGGACAGGGTTTCAAGACCCAGTACTTC. This sequence encodes CASSSGQGFKTQYF. The V call is TRBV27, the J call TRBJ2-5; 8 positions agree with TRBD1. Germline CDR1 reads MNHEY; CDR2 reads SMNVEV (reference sequence). The V gene end was trimmed by 4 bases and the J gene end by 6 bases; junction bases not matched to a gene: 7. The CDR3 spans 14 residues.

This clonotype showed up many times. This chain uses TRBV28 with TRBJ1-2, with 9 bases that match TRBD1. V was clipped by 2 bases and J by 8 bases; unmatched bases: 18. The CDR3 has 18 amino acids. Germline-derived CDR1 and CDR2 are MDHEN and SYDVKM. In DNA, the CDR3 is TGTGCCAGCAGTTTAGCCCTCTCCACCGGGACAGGGTTTCGGGGCTACACCTTC. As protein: CASSLALSTGTGFRGYTF.

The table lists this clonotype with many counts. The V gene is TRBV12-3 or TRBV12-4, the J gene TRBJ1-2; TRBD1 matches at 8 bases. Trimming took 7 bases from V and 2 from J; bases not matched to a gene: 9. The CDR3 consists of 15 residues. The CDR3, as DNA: TGTGCCAGCAACTTGCTGTACAGGGGGAACTATGGCTACACCTTC. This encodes CASNLLYRGNYGYTF.

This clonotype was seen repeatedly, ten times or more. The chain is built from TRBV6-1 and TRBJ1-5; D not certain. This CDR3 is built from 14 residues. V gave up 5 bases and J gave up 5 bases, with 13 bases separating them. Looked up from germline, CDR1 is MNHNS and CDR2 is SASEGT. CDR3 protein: CASSKHLVDQPQHF. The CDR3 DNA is TGTGCCAGCAGTAAACATCTAGTTGATCAGCCCCAGCATTTT.

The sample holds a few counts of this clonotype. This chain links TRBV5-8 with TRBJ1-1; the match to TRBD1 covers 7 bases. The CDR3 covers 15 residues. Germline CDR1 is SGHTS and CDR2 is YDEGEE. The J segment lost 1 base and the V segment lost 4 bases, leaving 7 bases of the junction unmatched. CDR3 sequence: CASSPLRQGNTEAFF. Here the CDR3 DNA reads TGTGCCAGCAGCCCCTTGAGACAGGGGAACACTGAAGCTTTCTTT. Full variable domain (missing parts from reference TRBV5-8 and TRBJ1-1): EAGVTQSPTHLIKTRGQQATLRCSPISGHTSVYWYQQALGLGLQFLLWYDEGEERNRGNFPPRFSGRQFPNYSSELNVNALELEDSALYLCASSPLRQGNTEAFFGQGTRLTVV.

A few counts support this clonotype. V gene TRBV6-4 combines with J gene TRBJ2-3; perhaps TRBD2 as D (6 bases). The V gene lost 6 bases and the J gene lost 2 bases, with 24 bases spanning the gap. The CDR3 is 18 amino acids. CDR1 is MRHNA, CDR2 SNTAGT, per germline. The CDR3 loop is CASSPRSNGRSNTDTQYF. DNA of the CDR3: TGTGCCAGCAGCCCAAGATCAAACGGGAGATCAAACACAGATACGCAGTATTTT.

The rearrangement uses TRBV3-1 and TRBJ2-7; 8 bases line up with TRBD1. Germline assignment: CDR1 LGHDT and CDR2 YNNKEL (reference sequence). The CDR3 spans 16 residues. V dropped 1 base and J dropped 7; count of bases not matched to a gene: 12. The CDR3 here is CASSQGLTGARGEQYF. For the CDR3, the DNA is TGTGCCAGCAGCCAAGGTCTGACAGGGGCCCGAGGGGAGCAGTACTTC.

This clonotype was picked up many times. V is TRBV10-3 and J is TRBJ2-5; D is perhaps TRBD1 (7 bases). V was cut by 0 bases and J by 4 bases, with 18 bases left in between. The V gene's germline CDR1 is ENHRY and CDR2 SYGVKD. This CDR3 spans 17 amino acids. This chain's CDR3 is CAISESERQGGRETQYF. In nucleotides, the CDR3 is TGTGCCATCAGTGAGTCCGAACGGCAGGGGGGTCGAGAGACCCAGTACTTC.

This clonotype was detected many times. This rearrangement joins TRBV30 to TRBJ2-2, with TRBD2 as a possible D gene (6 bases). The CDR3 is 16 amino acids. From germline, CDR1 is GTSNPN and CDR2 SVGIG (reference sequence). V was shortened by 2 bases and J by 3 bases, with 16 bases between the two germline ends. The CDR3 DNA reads TGTGCCTGGAGTATCATAACCGGGGGAGACACCGGGGAGCTGTTTTTT. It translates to CAWSIITGGDTGELFF.

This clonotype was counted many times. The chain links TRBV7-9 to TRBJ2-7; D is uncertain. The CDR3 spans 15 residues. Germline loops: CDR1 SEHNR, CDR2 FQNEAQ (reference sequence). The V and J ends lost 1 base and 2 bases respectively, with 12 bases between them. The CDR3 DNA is TGTGCCAGCAGCTTAGATGGGATAGAAGCCTACGAGCAGTACTTC. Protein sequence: CASSLDGIEAYEQYF.

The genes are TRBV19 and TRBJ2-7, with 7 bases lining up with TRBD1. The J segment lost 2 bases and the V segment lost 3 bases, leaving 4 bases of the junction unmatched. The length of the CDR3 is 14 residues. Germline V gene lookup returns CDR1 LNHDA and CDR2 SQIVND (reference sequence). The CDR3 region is CASSIYRGTYEQYF. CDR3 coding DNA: TGTGCCAGTAGTATCTACAGGGGAACCTACGAGCAGTACTTC.

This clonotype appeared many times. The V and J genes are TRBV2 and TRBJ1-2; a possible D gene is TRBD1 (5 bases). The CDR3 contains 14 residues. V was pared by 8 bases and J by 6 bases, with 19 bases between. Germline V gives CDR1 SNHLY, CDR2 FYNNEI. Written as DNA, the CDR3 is TGTGCCAGCGTGATCATGGCAGGGCATAATGGCTACACCTTC. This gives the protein CASVIMAGHNGYTF.